The sequence of this TCR beta chain was determined in a study of neurological immune-mediated disorders. Study-wide points: HTLV-1-associated myelopathy had the most TCR clonal expansion, while multiple sclerosis had the least, a level that fell below healthy controls. Expanded clones shared no identical CDR3 amino acid sequences across subjects, which suggested private TCR-beta repertoires in all groups. The multiple sclerosis repertoire cluster had no clinical or MRI correlate.

With 5 bases clipped from V and 4 bases from J, the junction kept 10 bases outside the gene matches. CDR3 length: 16 residues. Per germline, CDR1 DFQATT and CDR2 SNEGSKA (reference sequence). Time point here: longitudinal time-point 2. In TCRdb, the 5' RACE reads were re-called with MiXCR into one record per CDR3 protein. The data contain about 80,000 distinct CDR3 sequences, 5.8% of them singletons. This clonotype was seen repeatedly, ten times or more. What it recognizes is unknown. The J gene is TRBJ2-5, the V gene TRBV20-1, with 13 bases fitting TRBD2. This clonotype was obtained from a woman aged 55-69 years with multiple sclerosis. The sample consisted of PBMCs. CDR3 protein: CSAPRTSGGEGETQYF. Written as DNA, the CDR3 is TGCAGTGCTCCTCGGACTAGCGGGGGTGAAGGAGAGACCCAGTACTTC.